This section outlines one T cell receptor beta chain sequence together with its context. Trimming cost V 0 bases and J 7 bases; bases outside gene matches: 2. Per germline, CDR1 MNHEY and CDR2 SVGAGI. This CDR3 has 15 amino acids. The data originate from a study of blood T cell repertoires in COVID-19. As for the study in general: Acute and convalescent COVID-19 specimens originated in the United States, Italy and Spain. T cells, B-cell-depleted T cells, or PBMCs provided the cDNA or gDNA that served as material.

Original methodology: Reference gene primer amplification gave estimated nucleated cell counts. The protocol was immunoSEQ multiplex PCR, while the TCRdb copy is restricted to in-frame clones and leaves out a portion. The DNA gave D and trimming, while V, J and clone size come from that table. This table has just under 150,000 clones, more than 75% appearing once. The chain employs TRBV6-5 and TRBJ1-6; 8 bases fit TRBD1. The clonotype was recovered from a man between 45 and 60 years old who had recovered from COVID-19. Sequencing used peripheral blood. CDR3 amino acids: CASSYSGQANSPLHF. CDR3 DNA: TGTGCCAGCAGTTACTCGGGACAGGCCAATTCACCCCTCCACTTT.